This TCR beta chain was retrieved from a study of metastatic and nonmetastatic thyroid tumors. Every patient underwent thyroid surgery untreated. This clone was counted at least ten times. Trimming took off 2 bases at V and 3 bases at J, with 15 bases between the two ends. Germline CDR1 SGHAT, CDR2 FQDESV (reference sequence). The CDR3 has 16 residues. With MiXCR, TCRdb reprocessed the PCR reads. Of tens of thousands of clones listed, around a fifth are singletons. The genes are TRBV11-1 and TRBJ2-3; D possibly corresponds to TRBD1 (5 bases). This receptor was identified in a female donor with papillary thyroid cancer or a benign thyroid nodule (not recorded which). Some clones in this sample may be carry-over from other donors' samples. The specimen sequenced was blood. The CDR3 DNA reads TGTGCCAGCAGCTTAAGATCCGCGACAGAGACAGATACGCAGTATTTT. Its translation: CASSLRSATETDTQYF.